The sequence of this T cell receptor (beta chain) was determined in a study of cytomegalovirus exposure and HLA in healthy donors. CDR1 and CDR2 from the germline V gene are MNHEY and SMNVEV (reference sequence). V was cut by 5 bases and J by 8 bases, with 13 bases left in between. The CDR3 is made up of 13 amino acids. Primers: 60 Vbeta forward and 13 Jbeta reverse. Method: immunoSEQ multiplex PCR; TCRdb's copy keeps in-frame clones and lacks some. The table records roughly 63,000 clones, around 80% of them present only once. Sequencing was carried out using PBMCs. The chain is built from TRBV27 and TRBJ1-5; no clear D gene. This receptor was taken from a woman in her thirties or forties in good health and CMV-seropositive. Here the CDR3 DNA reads TGTGCCAGCAGTCTGTCGACCGGGAAGCCCCAGCATTTT. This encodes CASSLSTGKPQHF.